This T cell receptor beta chain appears in the sequencing data of a study of T-cell memory formation after mild COVID-19. Study-wide results and limits: Whether second-wave clones peaking at day 37 were SARS-CoV-2 specific went unconfirmed. Shrinking CD4+ clones resided mostly in CM and EM, and CD8+ ones in EMRA.

This clonotype showed up just a few times. Its antigen remains unknown. After 5'RACE with constant-segment primers, TCR alpha and TCR beta cDNA libraries carrying sample barcodes and UMIs were obtained. TCRdb redid the calling of the 5' RACE reads with MiXCR, one entry per CDR3 protein. The table records over 300,000 distinct CDR3 sequences, about 20% of them present only once. Sequencing used PBMCs or a T cell subset sorted from them (not recorded which). This clonotype originated in a man younger than 35 who had mild COVID-19 (a few samples of this study predate the infection). Cell type and time point are not known.

This CDR3 is CATSVGGTGELFF. The DNA of the CDR3 is TGTGCCACCAGTGTCGGAGGCACCGGGGAGCTGTTTTTT. This rearrangement joins TRBV24-1 to TRBJ2-2; possible D gene TRBD2, 5 bases. V was cut by 5 bases and J by 4 bases, with 7 bases left in between. CDR3 size: 13 residues. CDR1 is KGHDR, CDR2 SFDVKD, per germline.